This T cell receptor (beta chain) was identified during a study of CD8+ T cells in alopecia areata. Study summary: Twice a day, 5 to 10 mg of oral tofacitinib was administered to treated patients.

Following RNA extraction, reverse transcription yielded cDNA that acted as the sequencing template. The method was immunoSEQ multiplex PCR; TCRdb's version includes in-frame clones alone and lacks a portion of them. Altogether about 190,000 clones are present, 45% to 75% being singletons, with the ten largest covering approximately 0.7%. Treatment reported: oral pan-JAK inhibitor, 5-10 mg twice daily. CDR1 SGHRS and CDR2 YFSETQ come from the germline V gene. This CDR3 has 14 residues. The V gene end was trimmed by 6 bases and the J gene end by 5 bases; junction bases not matched to a gene: 8. This sequence originates from a human donor with alopecia areata. The genes are TRBV5-1 and TRBJ2-5, with TRBD2 matching 9 bases. Sequencing was performed on CD4+ T cells sorted from blood, taken at week 4, from a patient treated with tofacitinib. The CDR3 protein is CASKSLAGVETQYF. Written as DNA, the CDR3 is TGCGCCAGCAAATCGTTAGCGGGAGTGGAGACCCAGTACTTC.